This T cell receptor beta chain was recorded in a study of T cell repertoires in cytomegalovirus infection. Study-level information: Shared public TCR beta signatures pointed to both CMV infection and a matching HLA type. General observations from the study: The study found HLA-C-restricted CMV-specific TCR beta clonotypes dominating the ex vivo response. Cumulative public TCR beta family frequency identified carriers of CMV plus the relevant HLA.

TCRdb passed the reads through MiXCR, listing each CDR3 protein once. The sample comprises under 200,000 distinct CDR3 sequences, 15% to 20% of which are singletons, and roughly a sixth rests with the top ten. On this clonotype: The target antigen is unknown.

Germline assignment: CDR1 LGHNA and CDR2 YSLEER. Trimming removed 1 base at V and 0 bases at J, with 7 bases between. The CDR3 covers 15 residues. This TCR derives from a human donor in good health (CMV status not recorded). Some clones in this sample may be carry-over from other donors' samples. Sequences were obtained from CD8+ T cells from PBMCs. The chain couples TRBV4-3 to TRBJ2-1; D is uncertain. The CDR3, as DNA: TGCGCCAGCAGCCAAGGGTCGATCTCCTACAATGAGCAGTTCTTC. It encodes CASSQGSISYNEQFF.